This entry concerns a single T cell receptor beta chain. Antigen unknown. This sample is drawn from a study of siplizumab effects on memory and regulatory T cells. General study results and limits: Assignment to unstimulated subsets succeeded for only a minor fraction of the alloreactive clones.

CDR1 and CDR2 from the germline V gene are SGHNT and YENEEA. The CDR3 has 16 amino acids. The V and J ends lost 2 bases and 7 bases, in that order; junction bases with no gene match: 11. Assay used: immunoSEQ multiplex PCR; TCRdb lists only in-frame clones, some missing. The sample has around 61,000 clones; 95% to 98% are singletons. The sequence was collected from a human donor in good health. The material sequenced was naive CD8+ T cells sorted from blood. The V and J genes are TRBV11-3 and TRBJ2-1, with TRBD2 identical over 7 bases. The CDR3 coding sequence is TGTGCCAGCAGCTTACTGGCTAGCGGAGAAGGAAATGAGCAGTTCTTC. It encodes CASSLLASGEGNEQFF. The entire variable domain, with the rest obtained from reference TRBV11-3 and TRBJ2-1, is as follows: EAGVVQSPRYKIIEKKQPVAFWCNPISGHNTLYWYLQNLGQGPELLIRYENEEAVDDSQLPKDRFSAERLKGVDSTLKIQPAELGDSAVYLCASSLLASGEGNEQFFGPGTRLTVL.